The rows below give T cell receptor beta chains drawn from one sample of a study of cytomegalovirus exposure and HLA in healthy donors. Sequencing used immunoSEQ multiplex PCR; TCRdb keeps in-frame clones, though not all of them. The sample has 130,000 or so clones, around 73% seen once. Material: PBMCs. Receptor source: a female donor in good health and CMV-seronegative. The conserved cysteine and the conserved F or W are not part of the CDR3 here.

cdr3_aa	v_call	cdr3_length
ASSYWGVEADTQY	TRBV6-5	13
ASSKARGDREVNTEAF	TRBV21-1	16
ASSLWGSPYEQY	TRBV5-5	12
SVEAREFGGLASSSTDTQY	TRBV29-1	19
ASSSGQGSGNTIY	TRBV7-8	13
ASSVSGGANEQF	TRBV6-4	12
ASSYDYEQY	TRBV6-1	9
ASGEGGSFYEQY	TRBV6-5	12
ASSTTGYQETQY	TRBV28	12
ASSGTRDRGPPYEQY	TRBV5-1	15
ASSASSGNTIY	TRBV10-1	11
ASSQPGLGNTEAF	TRBV6-1	13
ASSVPRGTGSTQY	TRBV6-1	13
ASSEQVRGAF	TRBV2	10
ASSGTGRPEAF	TRBV28	11
ASSLYRDTTYEQY	TRBV5-6	13
ASSEGGTNEKLF	TRBV2	12
ASSPRSGGGTGELF	TRBV5-1	14
ASSLDGQADGYT	TRBV7-8	12
ASSFPPDTDTQY	TRBV28	12
ASSLDSANQPQH	TRBV6-5	12
ASQLAGVSNEQF	TRBV19	12
ASSLGQGLGEQY	TRBV7-3	12
ASSLQTGKETQY	TRBV5-6	12
ASSTQDRGAF	TRBV19	10
ASSARGAGQETQY	TRBV19	13
ASSSWQTGYT	TRBV7-9	10
ASSYLVSGREETQY	TRBV6-5	14
ASSLVAGPTDTQY	TRBV11-2	13
ASRPATRLVSEAF	TRBV28	13
ASSLSDRGPLFTQY	TRBV27	14
ASSFTLDRGGGYT	TRBV5-1	13
ASSPAGWPPGELF	TRBV19	13
ASSSDRALVFNYGYT	TRBV19	15
ASQRRQGALETQY	TRBV27	13
ASSNSGTSHEQY	TRBV2	12
ASSPEGRGYT	TRBV6-1	10
ASSFGQVSTDTQY	TRBV13	13
ASTPTSGRGDEQF	TRBV19	13
ASSPGRFSGNLGDTQY	TRBV18	16
ASSLAGTGGGYT	TRBV7-2	12
ASSQDEGLAGANLATDTQY	TRBV4-2	19
ASSRSETPYNEQF	TRBV7-2	13
ASSEGPGPYEQY	TRBV6-1	12
ASSPGGTPPDTQY	TRBV4-1	13
ASDHPSGRTITGELF	TRBV19	15
ASSLDSAQGTQY	TRBV11-3	12
ASSAQGQAHGYT	TRBV2	12
ASSMGGAGNTIY	TRBV19	12
ASSQRIRTGELF	TRBV7-9	12
ASSLGTGQGNEKLF	TRBV7-2	14
ASSPLPRTGELF	TRBV28	12
ASSDGVGRANEKLF	TRBV6-1	14
ASSLGPGDNYGYT	TRBV5-1	13
ASSLVAGRNGYT	TRBV27	12
ASSAGQDGLYEQY	TRBV4-1	13
ASSFKGLREKLF	TRBV5-1	12